This is a list of T cell receptor beta chains from one sample in a study of lymphopenia after photon versus proton radiotherapy. Sequenced by immunoSEQ multiplex PCR; TCRdb stores in-frame clones only, minus some. The sample lists 30,000 to 35,000 clones, 89% seen once, with 6.5% to 8.5% in the top ten. The sample consisted of peripheral blood, taken from a patient treated with proton-based radiotherapy. The origin of the receptors is a woman in her 70s with pancreatic cancer. Some clones in this sample may be carry-over from other donors' samples. CDR3s include the opening cysteine and the closing phenylalanine or tryptophan. The order of the fields is J gene, V gene, clone size, D gene, CDR3 DNA, CDR3 protein. D genes are given only for firm matches. Size is omitted from some rows. Given values are once, few, many or a class for expanded clones.

TRBJ2-1	TRBV9	NA	NA	TGTGCCAGCAGCGTAGGGGGACTCATCAATGAGCAGTTCTTC	CASSVGGLINEQFF
TRBJ1-5	TRBV2	NA	NA	TGTGCCAGCAGTGCAATGCTCTCGAGTCTTAGGGGTCAGCCCCAGCATTTT	CASSAMLSSLRGQPQHF
TRBJ2-5	TRBV5-8	NA	NA	TGTGCCAGCAGCTTGGCGCAAGAGACCCAGTACTTC	CASSLAQETQYF
TRBJ1-1	TRBV30	once	NA	TGTGCCTTAGGAAGTCTTTCCATGAACACTGAAGCTTTCTTT	CALGSLSMNTEAFF
TRBJ1-2	TRBV28	NA	NA	TGTGCCAGCAGTCCCCAAGGGGCCGCAGGGCCTTTTAGAGCTGGCTACACCTTC	CASSPQGAAGPFRAGYTF
TRBJ2-7	TRBV6-1	NA	NA	TGTGCCAGCAGTGAAGCGGCCCGTCCCCAGCAGTACTTC	CASSEAARPQQYF
TRBJ2-1	TRBV14	NA	TRBD2	TGTGCCAGCAGCCAAGTTCTAGCGGGGCACAATGAGCAGTTCTTC	CASSQVLAGHNEQFF
TRBJ1-2	TRBV29-1	NA	NA	TGCAGCGTTGAAGAACAGGGCTACACCTTC	CSVEEQGYTF
TRBJ2-3	TRBV2	once	NA	TGTGCCAGCAGTGAACAGGGAATTTCTAGCACAGATACGCAGTATTTT	CASSEQGISSTDTQYF
TRBJ1-5	TRBV6-1	few	TRBD1	TGTGCCAGCAGTGGGACAGGGGGCTTGGGCAATCAGCCCCAGCATTTT	CASSGTGGLGNQPQHF
TRBJ1-4	TRBV6-1	NA	TRBD1	TGTGCCAGCAGCAGGACAGGGTTTGAAAAACTGTTTTTT	CASSRTGFEKLFF
TRBJ2-5	TRBV11-2	NA	NA	TGTGCCAGCAGCTTAGAACAAGAGACCCAGTACTTC	CASSLEQETQYF
TRBJ2-1	TRBV28	once	TRBD2	TGTGCCAGCAGTTTAGCGGGAGAGGGCTACAATGAGCAGTTCTTC	CASSLAGEGYNEQFF
TRBJ2-3	TRBV9	NA	TRBD2	TGTGCCAGCAGCTTGACTAGCGGAAGCACAGATACGCAGTATTTT	CASSLTSGSTDTQYF
TRBJ1-1	TRBV18	NA	NA	TGTGCCAGCTCACCACAGGAGGTGGTTGAAGCTTTCTTT	CASSPQEVVEAFF
TRBJ2-3	TRBV18	NA	TRBD2	TGTGCCAGCTCACTTGGCGGGGGGAGCACAGATACGCAGTATTTT	CASSLGGGSTDTQYF
TRBJ2-3	TRBV27	NA	NA	TGTGCCAGCATCCACCGGGCACAGGCTGCAGATACGCAGTATTTT	CASIHRAQAADTQYF
TRBJ1-3	TRBV11-2	NA	NA	TGTGCCAGCAATATTCCTGGGGGCCCCGGAAACACCATATATTTT	CASNIPGGPGNTIYF
TRBJ2-7	TRBV1	NA	NA	TGCACCAGCACTCCGACTAGCGGTACCTACGAGCAGTACTTC	CTSTPTSGTYEQYF
TRBJ2-7	TRBV19	NA	NA	TGTGCCAGTAGCTGGGTAAATGCCACACGAGCCCGTACCGGGCAGGGGGAGCAGTACTTC	CASSWVNATRARTGQGEQYF
TRBJ2-3	TRBV5-6	NA	TRBD2	TGTGCCAGCAGCGGACTAGCGGGAGGCACAGATACGCAGTATTTT	CASSGLAGGTDTQYF
TRBJ2-5	TRBV5-6	NA	NA	TGTGCCAGCAGCTTGGGCCAGTGGGAGGCGACCCAGTACTTC	CASSLGQWEATQYF
TRBJ2-7	TRBV20-1	NA	TRBD1	TGCAGGGTGGGGACAGCATACGAGCAGTACTTC	CRVGTAYEQYF
TRBJ2-5	TRBV5-1	NA	NA	TGCGCCAGCACCCGAATCGGGGTACAAGAGACCCAGTACTTC	CASTRIGVQETQYF
TRBJ2-5	TRBV19	NA	TRBD2	TGTGCCAGTAGGAGGGGACTAGCGCCACAAGAGACCCAGTACTTC	CASRRGLAPQETQYF
TRBJ2-7	TRBV7-2	once	NA	TGTGCCAGCAGCTTAGAATCTGGAACCTACGAGCAGTACTTC	CASSLESGTYEQYF
TRBJ1-4	TRBV7-9	NA	TRBD1	TGTGCCAGCAGCATAGGACAGGACGAAAAACTGTTTTTT	CASSIGQDEKLFF
TRBJ1-4	TRBV11-2	NA	NA	TGTGCCAGCAGCTTAATCGGGGTTAATGAAAAACTGTTTTTT	CASSLIGVNEKLFF
TRBJ1-5	TRBV4-1	NA	TRBD1	TGCGCCAGCAGCCAAGATCAACAGGGGAAAGGACAGCCCCAGCATTTT	CASSQDQQGKGQPQHF
TRBJ2-2	TRBV5-6	NA	TRBD1	TGTGCCAGCAGCTACAGGGGTACGGTCGCGACCGGGGAGCTGTTTTTT	CASSYRGTVATGELFF
TRBJ1-2	TRBV5-6	NA	TRBD1	TGTGCCAGCAGCCTTCGGGACAGGGCTACAGCTAACTATGGCTACACCTTC	CASSLRDRATANYGYTF
TRBJ2-5	TRBV6-1	NA	NA	TGTGCCAGCAGTGAATTTTCCATTGGAGAGACCCAGTACTTC	CASSEFSIGETQYF
TRBJ2-7	TRBV19	NA	NA	TGTGCCAGTAGTATTAGGGGAATAGAAACGGCCGAGCAGTACTTC	CASSIRGIETAEQYF
TRBJ2-7	TRBV28	once	NA	TGTGCCAGCAGTTTAACCGGTCGGCCGCCCGAGCAGTACTTC	CASSLTGRPPEQYF
TRBJ2-4	TRBV2	once	NA	TGTGCCTGTTCAGGGGCCAAAAACATTCAGTACTTC	CACSGAKNIQYF
TRBJ2-1	TRBV10-3	NA	NA	TGTGCCACCGCTACTAGAAGCTCCTACAATGAGCAGTTCTTC	CATATRSSYNEQFF
TRBJ2-3	TRBV7-9	NA	NA	TGTGCCAGCAGCTTAGCGCGTCTTCTTGACACGCCGCAGTATTTT	CASSLARLLDTPQYF
TRBJ1-1	TRBV6-5	NA	NA	TGTGCCAGCAGTTCCGTATCACAGGGTTACACTGAAGCTTTCTTT	CASSSVSQGYTEAFF
TRBJ2-1	TRBV27	once	NA	TGTGCCAGCAGGAAAGGGACAAGTTCAAACAATGAGCAGTTCTTC	CASRKGTSSNNEQFF
TRBJ2-6	TRBV7-7	once	NA	TGTGCCAGCAGCATGCCACAAAGTCGGGCCAACGTCCTGACTTTC	CASSMPQSRANVLTF
TRBJ1-2	TRBV9	NA	NA	TGTGCCAGCAGCGTAGCATCGCTCAGGGCGCCGGGACGCCCGAACTATGGCTACACCTTC	CASSVASLRAPGRPNYGYTF
TRBJ2-1	TRBV2	NA	TRBD2	TGTGCCAGCAGTGGGGCTAGCGGGAGGGCCAATGAGCAGTTCTTC	CASSGASGRANEQFF
TRBJ1-1	TRBV21-1	NA	NA	TGTGCCAGCAGCAAAGCCCGGGTGAACACTGAAGCTTTCTTT	CASSKARVNTEAFF
TRBJ1-2	TRBV19	few	NA	TGTGCCAGTAGTCCACGGACGGGTAACTATGGCTACACCTTC	CASSPRTGNYGYTF
TRBJ1-5	TRBV4-1	NA	NA	TGCGCCAGCAGCCAAGTCAACACAGGGTTTTATAGCAATCAGCCCCAGCATTTT	CASSQVNTGFYSNQPQHF
TRBJ1-1	TRBV30	NA	NA	TGTGCCTGGAGAAGGGGAGGGTCTGAAGCTTTCTTT	CAWRRGGSEAFF
TRBJ2-2	TRBV6-1	NA	NA	TGTGCCAGCATGGGGAACACCGGGGAGCTGTTTTTT	CASMGNTGELFF
TRBJ2-3	TRBV5-1	NA	NA	TGCGCCAGCAAGTCCGACAGCACAGATACGCAGTATTTT	CASKSDSTDTQYF
TRBJ2-7	TRBV15	NA	NA	TGTGCCACAGGGTCGGTCGCCTCCTACGAGCAGTACTTC	CATGSVASYEQYF
TRBJ1-2	TRBV7-2	NA	NA	TGTGCCAGCAGCCCAGCTGGCCCCTATGGCTACACCTTC	CASSPAGPYGYTF
TRBJ2-5	TRBV5-1	NA	NA	TGCGCCAGCAGCTTCCAGGCGGAGACCCAGTACTTC	CASSFQAETQYF
TRBJ2-1	TRBV7-2	NA	NA	TGTGCCAGCAGCTTAGCTGTGGGGCGCGGGTCCTACAATGAGCAGTTCTTC	CASSLAVGRGSYNEQFF
TRBJ1-2	TRBV9	NA	NA	TGTGCCAGCAGCCCACCCCAAGGGGCTAACTATGGCTACACCTTC	CASSPPQGANYGYTF
TRBJ1-2	TRBV10-3	NA	TRBD1	TGTGCCATCAGTAAAGACAGGGGGCTAGAAAATGGCTACACCTTC	CAISKDRGLENGYTF
TRBJ1-2	TRBV2	NA	NA	TGTGCCAGCAGTGAAGGACAGTTCGCGGGCTACACCTTC	CASSEGQFAGYTF